This TCR beta chain was captured in a study of blood T cells in healthy people across ages. Germline V CDR1 and CDR2: SGHRS, YFSETQ. The CDR3 consists of 15 residues. Deletions cut 4 bases from V and 5 bases from J, with 17 bases between. PCR was performed a second time for about 6 to 12 cycles using a sample-barcoded 5' primer and a J-beta primer mix. TCRdb called the 5' RACE reads again in MiXCR, with one record for every CDR3 protein. The table includes roughly 500,000 distinct CDR3 sequences, roughly 29% detected once. Material for sequencing was blood. This chain joins TRBV5-1 and TRBJ2-3; D might be TRBD1 (6 bases). The sequence came from a woman in her 70s in good health. Here the CDR3 DNA reads TGCGCCAGCAGCCCAGGGGTGGGGGCTGGAGATACGCAGTATTTT. It encodes CASSPGVGAGDTQYF. Using reference TRBV5-1 and TRBJ2-3 for the parts outside the CDR3, the full variable domain is KAGVTQTPRYLIKTRGQQVTLSCSPISGHRSVSWYQQTPGQGLQFLFEYFSETQRNKGNFPGRFSGRQFSNSRSEMNVSTLELGDSALYLCASSPGVGAGDTQYFGPGTRLTVL.